The 23 T cell receptor beta chains given below trace back to one sample, sequenced in a study of blood T cell repertoires in COVID-19. Sequencing used immunoSEQ multiplex PCR; TCRdb keeps in-frame clones, though not all of them. The sample has more than 45,000 clones, about 86% seen once. Sequencing used peripheral blood. These receptors were obtained from an elderly man with COVID-19, enrolled during active disease.

The J gene is TRBJ1-2, the V gene TRBV18; 9 nucleotides agree with TRBD1. Germline CDR1 KGHSH, CDR2 LQKENI. Germline trimming cut 4 bases from V and 7 bases from J; bases unmatched to any gene: 4. This CDR3 region has 13 residues. The CDR3 here is CASSLGQGRGYTF. CDR3 bases: TGTGCCAGCTCACTGGGACAGGGTCGTGGCTACACCTTC.

The chain recombines TRBV11-2 with TRBJ1-3; 11 bases are shared with TRBD1. The CDR3 is 15 residues long. V lost 5 bases and J lost 2; bases outside the gene matches: 2. Germline CDR1 is SGHAT and CDR2 is FQNNGV. CDR3 sequence: CASSRTGGTGNTIYF. In DNA, the CDR3 is TGTGCCAGCAGCCGGACAGGGGGCACTGGAAACACCATATATTTT.

The V and J genes are TRBV27 and TRBJ1-1, with TRBD1 matching 8 bases. Germline-derived CDR1 and CDR2 are MNHEY and SMNVEV (reference sequence). The CDR3 runs to 13 residues. J gave up 6 bases and V 9 bases, and 9 bases lay outside the gene matches. CDR3 amino acids: CASYPRGQAEAFF. CDR3 sequence (DNA): TGTGCCAGTTACCCCAGGGGACAGGCTGAAGCTTTCTTT.

The chain uses TRBV25-1 and TRBJ1-5; D is uncertain. The ends were cut back, 5 bases at V and 0 bases at J, with 11 bases in the middle. Germline CDR1 MGHDK, CDR2 SYGVNS. The CDR3 runs to 15 residues. CDR3 in amino acids: CASSPPGYSNQPQHF. CDR3 sequence (DNA): TGTGCCAGCAGTCCCCCGGGTTATAGCAATCAGCCCCAGCATTTT.

The sample holds a few counts of this clone. This sequence joins TRBV5-4 and TRBJ2-1; no reliable D call. Germline V lookup: CDR1 SGHNT, CDR2 YYREEE (reference sequence). This CDR3 is built from 12 residues. The germline V and J ends were trimmed by 1 base and 6 bases, with 5 bases remaining between them. The CDR3 DNA sequence: TGTGCCAGCAGCTTGAACGGCAATGAGCAGTTCTTC. Protein: CASSLNGNEQFF.

The rearrangement joins TRBV4-2 to TRBJ1-5, with a tentative D call TRBD1 (5 bases). CDR1 and CDR2 (germline): LGHNA, YNFKEQ. The CDR3 extends over 15 amino acids. V lost 0 bases and J lost 7, with 13 bases in between. This chain's CDR3 is CASSQEGSGGQPQHF. For the CDR3, the DNA is TGTGCCAGCAGCCAAGAAGGTTCCGGGGGGCAGCCCCAGCATTTT.

The chain couples TRBV6-2 or TRBV6-3 to TRBJ1-1; D is ambiguous. The CDR3 is 13 amino acids. Per germline, CDR1 MNHEY and CDR2 SVGEGT. V was shortened by 3 bases and J by 4 bases, with 9 bases between the two germline ends. CDR3: CASSYVRSTEAFF. In DNA, the CDR3 is TGTGCCAGCAGTTATGTTAGGAGCACTGAAGCTTTCTTT.

The rearrangement links TRBV5-1 to TRBJ1-4; a weak D match, TRBD1 (5 bases). Trimming took 0 bases from V and 7 from J, leaving 10 bases between them. Germline V gene sequence: CDR1 SGHRS, CDR2 YFSETQ. The CDR3 extends over 14 amino acids. CDR3 loop: CASSLEGFGEKLFF. The CDR3 nucleotides read TGCGCCAGCAGCTTGGAGGGGTTCGGTGAAAAACTGTTTTTT.

The V and J genes are TRBV7-9 and TRBJ2-6; 7 bases align to TRBD1. This CDR3 spans 16 amino acids. CDR1 is SEHNR and CDR2 is FQNEAQ in the germline V gene (reference sequence). The V segment lost 5 bases and the J segment 2 bases; nucleotides outside the gene matches: 6. DNA of the CDR3: TGTGCCAGCAGCAATTCAGGGGGACCTGGGGCCAACGTCCTGACTTTC. It specifies CASSNSGGPGANVLTF.

This clone was observed a handful of times. This rearrangement joins TRBV25-1 to TRBJ1-1; TRBD1 is a possible D gene (5 bases). The CDR3 spans 13 residues. Trimming left V 7 bases short and J 6 bases short, with 15 bases between. Germline V gene data show CDR1 as MGHDK and CDR2 as SYGVNS. The chain's CDR3 is CASKEGRLAEAFF. CDR3 sequence (DNA): TGTGCCAGCAAAGAGGGGAGGCTTGCTGAAGCTTTCTTT.

This rearrangement joins TRBV4-3 to TRBJ2-1; TRBD1 aligns across 9 bases. Per the germline V gene, CDR1 is LGHNA and CDR2 is YSLEER. CDR3 length: 16 residues. The junction had 10 bases not matched to a gene; V was cut back by 0 bases and J by 10 bases. The CDR3 nucleotides read TGCGCCAGCAGCCAAGATCTGGACAGGGGCAAGGGGGAGCAGTTCTTC. The encoded protein is CASSQDLDRGKGEQFF.

The chain joins TRBV20-1 to TRBJ2-1; no definite D call. The CDR3 consists of 11 residues. The V end was cut by 6 bases, the J end by 8 bases, with 11 bases between. Looked up from germline, CDR1 is DFQATT and CDR2 is SNEGSKA (reference sequence). Here the CDR3 reads CSALTVDEQFF. The DNA for the CDR3 is TGCAGTGCCCTCACAGTAGATGAGCAGTTCTTC.

This chain links TRBV9 with TRBJ1-1, with D perhaps TRBD1 (6 bases). The CDR3 has 15 amino acids. V was cut by 0 bases and J by 1 base, with 10 bases left in between. Germline assignment: CDR1 SGDLS and CDR2 YYNGEE. The CDR3 loop reads CASSVARTENTEAFF. The CDR3 DNA reads TGTGCCAGCAGCGTAGCCCGGACAGAGAACACTGAAGCTTTCTTT.

V usage is TRBV6-4 and J usage is TRBJ1-1, with D hard to call. V gave up 6 bases and J gave up 4 bases, with 12 bases separating them. Germline V gene lookup returns CDR1 MRHNA and CDR2 SNTAGT. CDR3 length: 13 amino acids. CDR3 loop: CASRMTRGTEAFF. CDR3 coding DNA: TGTGCCAGCAGAATGACCCGGGGCACTGAAGCTTTCTTT.

The J gene is TRBJ2-7, the V gene TRBV29-1; D perhaps matches TRBD2 (5 bases). Germline V CDR1 and CDR2: SQVTM, ANQGSEA. This CDR3 spans 13 amino acids. V gave up 3 bases and J gave up 0 bases, with 9 bases separating them. CDR3 region: CSVDFAGSYEQYF. CDR3 nucleotide sequence: TGCAGCGTTGATTTCGCGGGCTCCTACGAGCAGTACTTC.

This chain uses TRBV18 with TRBJ2-7, with TRBD2 matching 7 bases. The CDR3 covers 15 residues. From germline, CDR1 is KGHSH and CDR2 LQKENI. J gave up 0 bases and V 0 bases, and 2 bases lay outside the gene matches. For the CDR3, the DNA is TGTGCCAGCTCACCACCGGGGGGGAGCTCCTACGAGCAGTACGTC. Its protein is CASSPPGGSSYEQYV.

This clone has a count of ten or more. The rearrangement uses TRBV6-1 and TRBJ2-7; TRBD2 might be the D (5 bases). Germline V lookup: CDR1 MNHNS, CDR2 SASEGT. The germline V and J ends were trimmed by 1 base and 1 base, with 11 bases remaining between them. The CDR3 covers 15 residues. DNA of the CDR3: TGTGCCAGCAGTGAAGACGGAGGCAATTCCTACGAGCAGTACTTC. Translation: CASSEDGGNSYEQYF.

The sample holds one count of this clone. The chain carries TRBV6-5 and TRBJ1-3, with no clear D. CDR1 is MNHEY, CDR2 SVGAGI, per germline. The V end was cut by 7 bases, the J end by 2 bases, with 15 bases between. This CDR3 comprises 15 residues. As DNA, the CDR3 is TGTGCCAGCACCCCAAGTGAGGGAACTGGAAACACCATATATTTT. It codes for CASTPSEGTGNTIYF.

This sequence joins TRBV6-6 and TRBJ1-4, with no clear D. CDR1 and CDR2 from the germline V gene are MNHNY and SVGAGI (reference sequence). V was pared by 6 bases and J by 12 bases, with 14 bases between. CDR3 length equals 12 residues. Here the CDR3 reads CASSYIAPELFF. In DNA form, the CDR3 reads TGTGCCAGCAGCTATATCGCGCCGGAACTGTTTTTT.

In its sample, this clone was seen a few times. DNA of the CDR3: TGTGCCAGCAGTGGGACAGGGGAGGCCCTCCACTTT. Its protein product is CASSGTGEALHF. This chain uses TRBV2 with TRBJ1-6; 9 bases match TRBD1. The CDR3 contains 12 residues. Trimming took 4 bases from V and 14 from J; bases not matched to a gene: 3. CDR1 and CDR2 (germline): SNHLY, FYNNEI.

CDR3 sequence: CARSGSGNGELFF. CDR3 nucleotide sequence: TGTGCCAGAAGCGGGAGTGGTAACGGGGAGCTGTTTTTT. The chain is built from TRBV7-9 and TRBJ2-2; 8 bases agree with TRBD2. This CDR3 contains 13 residues. V dropped 9 bases and J dropped 7; count of bases not matched to a gene: 7. Germline values: CDR1 SEHNR, CDR2 FQNEAQ (reference sequence).

This chain joins TRBV6-6 and TRBJ1-4, with D unresolved. This CDR3 is built from 15 residues. V was trimmed by 6 bases and J by 8 bases, leaving 19 bases between them. Germline CDR1 and CDR2: MNHNY and SVGAGI (reference sequence). CDR3 loop: CASSPSGWVGEKLFF. In DNA form, the CDR3 reads TGTGCCAGCAGCCCTAGTGGATGGGTTGGGGAAAAACTGTTTTTT.

The gene calls are TRBV6-5 and TRBJ1-1, with 7 bases identical to TRBD1. This CDR3 is 14 amino acids long. The germline CDR1 and CDR2 sequences are MNHEY and SVGAGI. Trimming removed 7 bases from V and 0 bases from J; junction bases left unmatched: 5. The CDR3 is CASTADRMNTEAFF. The CDR3 DNA reads as TGTGCCAGCACCGCGGACAGGATGAACACTGAAGCTTTCTTT.